This record covers a single T cell receptor (beta chain). What it binds is unknown. Described treatment: oral pan-JAK inhibitor, 5-10 mg twice daily. The data were taken from a study of CD8+ T cells in alopecia areata. CDR3 length: 16 residues. Germline trimming cut 4 bases from V and 2 bases from J; bases unmatched to any gene: 10. CDR1 and CDR2 (germline): LGHNA, YNFKEQ. Study-level findings and limits: Scalp data also include sequences from resident alphabeta T cells of normal skin. A great number of expanded lesional clones endured in scalp and blood during tofacitinib.

RNA extraction and reverse transcription yielded cDNA as sequencing template. Data came from immunoSEQ multiplex PCR; TCRdb stores just in-frame clones and leaves some out. The sample has 110,000 or so clones, around three fifths seen once. The rearrangement links TRBV4-2 to TRBJ2-7, with 8 bases lining up with TRBD2. The starting material was CD4+ T cells sorted from blood, obtained at week 24, from a patient treated with tofacitinib. This clonotype was obtained from a human donor with alopecia areata. The CDR3, as DNA: TGTGCCAGCAGCCGGAGACTGAGCGGGGGCACCTACGAGCAGTACTTC. Amino acid sequence: CASSRRLSGGTYEQYF.